Listed below are T cell receptor beta chains from one sample, sequenced in a study of CD8+ T cells in alopecia areata. Repertoires were generated with immunoSEQ multiplex PCR, while TCRdb's copy carries only in-frame clones and drops some. The sample contains approximately 180,000 clones, 64% of which appear only once. The sample consisted of CD4+ T cells sorted from blood, taken at approximately week 50, from a patient treated with tofacitinib. All receptors derive from a human donor with alopecia areata. The conserved cysteine and the conserved F or W are not part of the CDR3 here. A row's size may be missing; if present it is once, few, many or a size class.

size: once; V: TRBV30; J: TRBJ1-2; CDR3: AWSDGNGYT
size: -; V: TRBV2; J: TRBJ2-3; CDR3: ASSGRVGDTQY
size: -; V: TRBV29-1; J: TRBJ1-5; CDR3: SAGTANQPQH
size: -; V: TRBV11-3; J: TRBJ2-1; CDR3: ASSLAELNEQF
size: -; V: TRBV30; J: TRBJ2-7; CDR3: AWSGTSGGYEQY
size: -; V: TRBV7-2; J: TRBJ1-6; CDR3: ASSPGQGAYSPLH
size: -; V: TRBV11-2; J: TRBJ1-2; CDR3: ASSLQHGYGYT
size: few; V: TRBV29-1; J: TRBJ2-3; CDR3: SVEGGTDTQY
size: few; V: TRBV5-1; J: TRBJ2-1; CDR3: ASSLGGRISYNEQF
size: -; V: TRBV2; J: TRBJ1-6; CDR3: ASSSLLIGPNSPLH
size: -; V: TRBV4-3; J: TRBJ2-4; CDR3: ASSQDQGAHIQY
size: -; V: TRBV10-3; J: TRBJ2-3; CDR3: ATYPRTGGNTLSTDTQY
size: -; V: TRBV11-2; J: TRBJ2-1; CDR3: ASSLEPNNEQF
size: -; V: TRBV2; J: TRBJ2-2; CDR3: ASRGAGELF
size: -; V: TRBV2; J: TRBJ2-2; CDR3: ASSEAPRGTGELF
size: -; V: TRBV5-1; J: TRBJ2-7; CDR3: ASSFSQGFHYEQY
size: -; V: TRBV27; J: TRBJ2-7; CDR3: ASSLLAGYEQY
size: -; V: TRBV5-1; J: TRBJ2-7; CDR3: ASSREGQDVYEQY
size: -; V: TRBV10-3; J: TRBJ1-4; CDR3: AISDYPSNEKLF
size: -; V: TRBV27; J: TRBJ1-2; CDR3: ASTMRQGGGYT
size: -; V: TRBV10-3; J: TRBJ1-1; CDR3: AINDDTEAF
size: few; V: TRBV7-2; J: TRBJ2-6; CDR3: ASSPDSGANVLT
size: once; V: TRBV7-3; J: TRBJ1-2; CDR3: ASSLVGGGGYT
size: -; V: TRBV29-1; J: TRBJ1-1; CDR3: SVSTGGPSTEAF
size: few; V: TRBV6-5; J: TRBJ2-2; CDR3: ASSRDRYNTGELF
size: -; V: TRBV30; J: TRBJ1-2; CDR3: AWSVQGLDGYT
size: -; V: TRBV20-1; J: TRBJ2-1; CDR3: SASVLNEQF
size: -; V: TRBV30; J: TRBJ2-5; CDR3: AWEQGETQY
size: many; V: TRBV11-2; J: TRBJ2-5; CDR3: ASSLNLASGETQY
size: -; V: TRBV11-3; J: TRBJ2-1; CDR3: ASRPSGGAYNEQF
size: many; V: TRBV7-6; J: TRBJ1-3; CDR3: ASSLAGGSSGNTIY
size: -; V: TRBV6-5; J: TRBJ2-7; CDR3: ASGIEYEQY
size: -; V: TRBV30; J: TRBJ2-3; CDR3: AWSSTARNTDTQY
size: -; V: TRBV29-1; J: TRBJ2-1; CDR3: SVGQQHSLDNEQF
size: -; V: TRBV6-1; J: TRBJ2-2; CDR3: ASSASTNTGELF